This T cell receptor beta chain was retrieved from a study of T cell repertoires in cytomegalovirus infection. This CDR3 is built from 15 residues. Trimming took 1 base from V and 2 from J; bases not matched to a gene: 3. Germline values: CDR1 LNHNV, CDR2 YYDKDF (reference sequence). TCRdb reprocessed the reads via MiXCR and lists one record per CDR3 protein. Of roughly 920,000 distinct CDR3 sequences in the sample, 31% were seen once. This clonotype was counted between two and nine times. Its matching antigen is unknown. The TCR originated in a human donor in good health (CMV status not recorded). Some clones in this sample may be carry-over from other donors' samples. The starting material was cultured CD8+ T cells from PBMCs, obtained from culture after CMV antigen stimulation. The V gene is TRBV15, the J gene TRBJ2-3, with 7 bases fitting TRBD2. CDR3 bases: TGTGCCACCAGCAGAGGACTAGCTTCCACAGATACGCAGTATTTT. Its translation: CATSRGLASTDTQYF.